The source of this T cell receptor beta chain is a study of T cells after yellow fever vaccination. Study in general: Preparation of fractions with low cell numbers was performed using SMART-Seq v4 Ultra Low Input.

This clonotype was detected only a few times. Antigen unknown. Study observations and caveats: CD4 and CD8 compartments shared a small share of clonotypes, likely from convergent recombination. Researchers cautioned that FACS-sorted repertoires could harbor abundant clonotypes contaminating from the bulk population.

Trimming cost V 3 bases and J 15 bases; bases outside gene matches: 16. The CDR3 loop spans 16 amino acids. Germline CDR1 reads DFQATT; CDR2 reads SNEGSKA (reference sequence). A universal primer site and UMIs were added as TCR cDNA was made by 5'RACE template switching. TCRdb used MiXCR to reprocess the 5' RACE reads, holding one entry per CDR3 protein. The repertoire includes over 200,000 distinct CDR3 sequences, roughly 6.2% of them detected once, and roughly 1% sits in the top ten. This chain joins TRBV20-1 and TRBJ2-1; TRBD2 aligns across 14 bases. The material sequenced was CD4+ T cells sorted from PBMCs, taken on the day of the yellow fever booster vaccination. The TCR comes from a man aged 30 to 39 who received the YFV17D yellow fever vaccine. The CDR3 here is CSARGEAGTSGSWGFF. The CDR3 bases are TGCAGTGCTAGGGGCGAGGCAGGGACTAGCGGGAGTTGGGGGTTCTTC.